The T cell receptor beta chain under discussion was sequenced for a study of blood T cells in healthy people across ages. Study-wide points: Strong correlation existed between TCR beta diversity and naive T cell percentage. Long-lived donors had more naive CD4+ cells and higher diversity than aged donors.

V lost 5 bases, J lost 0 bases, and 17 bases lay in between. Germline V gives CDR1 MDHEN, CDR2 SYDVKM. The CDR3 sequence is 17 residues long. Per sample, at least 6 micrograms of total RNA were extracted. A second PCR, run for roughly 6 to 11 cycles, used a sample-barcoded 5' primer plus a J-beta primer mix. Every molecule of cDNA carried a tag from a template-switch adaptor with 12 random nucleotides. TCRdb called the 5' RACE reads again in MiXCR, with one record for every CDR3 protein. This sample has some 1.6 million distinct CDR3 sequences; about 31% occur once, and the top ten carry around 11%. In this sample, this clonotype turned up many times. Its antigen is not identified.

The chain recombines TRBV28 with TRBJ2-4; possibly TRBD2 for D (6 bases). The sequencing sample was made of blood. The receptor comes from a woman in her twenties or thirties in good health. The CDR3 protein is CASSTSGRGIAKNIQYF. CDR3 nucleotide sequence: TGTGCCAGCAGTACAAGCGGACGGGGGATAGCCAAAAACATTCAGTACTTC.